Below, one T cell receptor (beta chain) is given with its context. What it binds is unknown. Treatment defined: oral pan-JAK inhibitor, 5-10 mg twice daily. cDNA reverse transcribed from extracted RNA served as the sequencing template. Here immunoSEQ multiplex PCR was the method, and the copy in TCRdb shows in-frame clones only, minus some. Of about 200,000 clones listed, roughly 64% were seen once; the top ten hold about 5%. The data derive from a study of CD8+ T cells in alopecia areata. Study-level background: Patients in the treated group were given tofacitinib by mouth, 5 to 10 mg twice a day.

Study-level findings and limits: While patients received tofacitinib, many expanded lesional clones remained present in scalp and blood. Mice showed TCR sharing more clearly than patients did, possibly owing to HLA.

The CDR3 runs 15 residues. V gave up 5 bases and J gave up 3 bases; unmatched junction bases: 6. Germline V gene lookup returns CDR1 SGHTA and CDR2 FQGNSA. The specimen comprised CD4+ T cells sorted from blood, sampled at week 24, from a patient treated with tofacitinib. The V call is TRBV7-2, the J call TRBJ2-2; 7 bases align to TRBD1. The TCR was taken from a human donor with alopecia areata. CDR3 loop: CASSPRDSYTGELFF. CDR3 DNA: TGTGCCAGCAGCCCCCGGGACAGCTACACCGGGGAGCTGTTTTTT.